Listed below are T cell receptor beta chains from one sample, sequenced in a study of blood T cell repertoires in COVID-19. The method was immunoSEQ multiplex PCR; TCRdb's version includes in-frame clones alone and lacks a portion of them. This repertoire shows roughly 70,000 clones, roughly nine tenths found once; its top ten account for about 1.5%. The sequenced sample was peripheral blood. The receptors were sampled from a man aged 50 or older with acute or convalescent COVID-19. Both conserved end residues are part of each CDR3. Fields, in order: V gene, CDR3 length, CDR3 protein.

TRBV11-3,13,CASSKGENSPLHF
TRBV28,15,CASSRGQGEYQPQHF
TRBV6-4,13,CASSASHQETQYF
TRBV28,11,CASTSSYEQYF
TRBV6-2/TRBV6-3,12,CASSSHRDEQFF
TRBV10-2,12,CASKGDGNTIYF
TRBV12-3/TRBV12-4,11,CASSLVAEAFF
TRBV4-1,15,CASSHGTSGGRELFF
TRBV5-1,16,CASSPPWGGGSDTQYF
TRBV27,13,CASSFLNHRGYTF
TRBV5-4,16,CASSSSGGLGNSPLHF
TRBV28,14,CASSSPTSNTEAFF
TRBV9,19,CASSVGVGQGADSGNTIYF
TRBV9,14,CASSVNLWGGEAFF
TRBV28,18,CASSLRTSGMGGWREQFF
TRBV19,14,CASNWLGTGKPQHF
TRBV9,14,CASSSRRQPGELFF
TRBV3-1/TRBV3-2,14,CASSQDSPLYEQYF
TRBV30,14,CAWSVAGGTDTQYF
TRBV6-2/TRBV6-3,15,CASSSRQGVDEKLFF
TRBV27,13,CASTGYPGTEAFF
TRBV12-3/TRBV12-4,13,CASGLVRVYEQYF
TRBV2,15,CASSAGTSEQETQYF
TRBV9,15,CASSPTSGDFQTQYF
TRBV6-1,15,CASSEGSGGDQPQHF
TRBV11-2,17,CASSFSSGGAAAGELFF
TRBV15,15,CATSRPNGGTDTQYF
TRBV10-3,15,CAISRGLAGVDEQYF
TRBV6-5,13,CACRGRRNTEAFF
TRBV28,14,CASSSGGAVDTQYF
TRBV29-1,12,CSVELNTGELFF
TRBV3-1/TRBV3-2,13,CASSQGVVVEQYF
TRBV27,13,CASTRGNSYEQYF
TRBV19,14,CASSSQGGNQPQHF